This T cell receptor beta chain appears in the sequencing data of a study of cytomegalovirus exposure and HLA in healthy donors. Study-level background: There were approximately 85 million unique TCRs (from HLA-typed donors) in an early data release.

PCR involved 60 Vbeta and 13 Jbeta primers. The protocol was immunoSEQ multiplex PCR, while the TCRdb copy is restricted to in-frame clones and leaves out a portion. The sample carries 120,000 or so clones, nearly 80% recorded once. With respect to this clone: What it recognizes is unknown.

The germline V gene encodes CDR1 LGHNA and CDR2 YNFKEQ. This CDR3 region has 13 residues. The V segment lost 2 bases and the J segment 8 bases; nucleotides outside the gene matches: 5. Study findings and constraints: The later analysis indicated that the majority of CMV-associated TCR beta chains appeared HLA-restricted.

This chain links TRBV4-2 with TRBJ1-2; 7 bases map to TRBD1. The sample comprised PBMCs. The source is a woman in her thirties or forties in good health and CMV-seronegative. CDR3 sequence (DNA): TGTGCCAGCAGCCAAAGGGACAGTGGAGGCTACACCTTC. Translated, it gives CASSQRDSGGYTF.